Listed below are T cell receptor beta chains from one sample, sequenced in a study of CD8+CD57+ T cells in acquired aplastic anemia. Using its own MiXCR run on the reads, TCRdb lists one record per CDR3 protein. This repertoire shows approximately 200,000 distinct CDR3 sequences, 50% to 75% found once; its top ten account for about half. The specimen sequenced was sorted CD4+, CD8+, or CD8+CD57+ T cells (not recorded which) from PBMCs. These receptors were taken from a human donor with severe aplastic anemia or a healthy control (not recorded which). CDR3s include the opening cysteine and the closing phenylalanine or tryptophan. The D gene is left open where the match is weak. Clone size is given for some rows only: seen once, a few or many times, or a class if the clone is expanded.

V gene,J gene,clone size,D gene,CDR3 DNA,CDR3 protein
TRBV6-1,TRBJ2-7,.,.,TGTGCCAGCAGTGAATCAGTTAACGGTGCCTACGAGCAGTACTTC,CASSESVNGAYEQYF
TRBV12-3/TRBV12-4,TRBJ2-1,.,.,TGTGCCAGCAGCCGTACAGGGTGGAGAGAGCAGTTCTTC,CASSRTGWREQFF
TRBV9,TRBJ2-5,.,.,TGTGCCAGCAGTGCCCCGGTGGGAACGGGAGAGACCCAGTACTTC,CASSAPVGTGETQYF
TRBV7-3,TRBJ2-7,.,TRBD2,TGTGCCAGCATCACGGTCAAGCGGGGGGCCTACGAGCAGTACTTC,CASITVKRGAYEQYF
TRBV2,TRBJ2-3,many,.,TGTGCCAGCAGTGAGGGGGGGGCTAGCACAGATACGCAGTATTTT,CASSEGGASTDTQYF
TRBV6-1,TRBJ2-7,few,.,TGTGCCAGCAGCTTAGGGGCATCGGTCTACGAGCAGTACTTC,CASSLGASVYEQYF
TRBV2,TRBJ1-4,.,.,TGTGCCAGCAGCCAGGACTTGGCGACTAATGAAAAACTGTTTTTT,CASSQDLATNEKLFF
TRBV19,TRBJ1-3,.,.,TGTGCCAGTAGTCTACAGGGTACTGGAAACACCATATATTTT,CASSLQGTGNTIYF
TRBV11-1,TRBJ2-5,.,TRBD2,TGTGCCAGCAGCTTAGTAGGGAGGGAAGAGACCCAGTACTTC,CASSLVGREETQYF
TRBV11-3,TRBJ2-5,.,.,TGTGCCAGCAGCTTAGAGGGTCCTACCACCCAAGAGACCCAGTACTTC,CASSLEGPTTQETQYF
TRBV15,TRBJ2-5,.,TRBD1,TGTGCCACCAGCAGAGCAGGGGGTCGGGAGACCCAGTACTTC,CATSRAGGRETQYF
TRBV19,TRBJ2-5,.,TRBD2,TGTGCCAGTAGTGGGAGACTAGCGGGGAGGCAAGAGACCCAGTACTTC,CASSGRLAGRQETQYF
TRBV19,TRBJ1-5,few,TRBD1,TGTGCCAGTAGTATGGGGGGGACAGTAATGGAGCCCCAGCATTTT,CASSMGGTVMEPQHF
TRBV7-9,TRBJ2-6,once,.,TGTGCCAGCAGCCGCGAGGCGTGGGGGGCTGCGGCCAACGTCCTGACTTTC,CASSREAWGAAANVLTF
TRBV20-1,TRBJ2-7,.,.,TGCAGTGCCATTCCGGGGGGCCGGACCTACGAGCAGTACTTC,CSAIPGGRTYEQYF
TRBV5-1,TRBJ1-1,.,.,TGTGCCAGCAGCAGTGGGACTTTGACTGAAGCTTTCTTT,CASSSGTLTEAFF
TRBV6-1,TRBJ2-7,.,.,TGTGCCAGCACGAAGTTACGGGTTGGCGAGCAGTACTTC,CASTKLRVGEQYF
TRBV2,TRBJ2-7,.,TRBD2,TGTGCCAGCAGCGGGACTAGCGGGGTCTACGAGCAGTACTTC,CASSGTSGVYEQYF
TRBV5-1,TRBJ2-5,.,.,TGCGCCGGCAGCTTGTTAGGCAGCCAAGAGACCCAGTACTTC,CAGSLLGSQETQYF
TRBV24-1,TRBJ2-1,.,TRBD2,TGTGCCACCAGTGATTTAGGGTATGCTAGCGGTAGCTCCTACAATGAGCAGTTCTTC,CATSDLGYASGSSYNEQFF
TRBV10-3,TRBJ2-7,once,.,TGTGCCATCAGTGAGGAGTTGAGTAGCGGACTTTCCTTCTACGAGCAGTACTTC,CAISEELSSGLSFYEQYF
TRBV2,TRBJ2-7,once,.,TGTGCCAGCAGTTATGGGGCTTCCTACGAGCAGTACTTC,CASSYGASYEQYF